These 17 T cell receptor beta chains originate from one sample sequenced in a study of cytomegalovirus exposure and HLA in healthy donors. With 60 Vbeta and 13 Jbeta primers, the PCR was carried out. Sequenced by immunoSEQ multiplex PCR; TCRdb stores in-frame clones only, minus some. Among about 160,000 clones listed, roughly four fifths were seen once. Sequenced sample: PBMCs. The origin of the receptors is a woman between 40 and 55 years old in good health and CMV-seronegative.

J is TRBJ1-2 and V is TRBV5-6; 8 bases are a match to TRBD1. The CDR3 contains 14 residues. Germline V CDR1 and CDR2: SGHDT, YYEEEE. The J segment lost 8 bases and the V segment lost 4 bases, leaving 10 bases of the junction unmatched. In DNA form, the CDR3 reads TGTGCCAGCAGCCAAGGACAGGGACGGGGCGGCTACACCTTC. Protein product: CASSQGQGRGGYTF.

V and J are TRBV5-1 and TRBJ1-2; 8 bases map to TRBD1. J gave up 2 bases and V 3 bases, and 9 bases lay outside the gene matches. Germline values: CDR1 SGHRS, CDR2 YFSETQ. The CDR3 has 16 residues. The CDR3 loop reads CASSSGQEELNYGYTF. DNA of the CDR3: TGCGCCAGCAGCTCGGGACAGGAGGAGTTGAACTATGGCTACACCTTC. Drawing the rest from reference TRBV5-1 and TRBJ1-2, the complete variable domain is KAGVTQTPRYLIKTRGQQVTLSCSPISGHRSVSWYQQTPGQGLQFLFEYFSETQRNKGNFPGRFSGRQFSNSRSEMNVSTLELGDSALYLCASSSGQEELNYGYTFGSGTRLTVV.

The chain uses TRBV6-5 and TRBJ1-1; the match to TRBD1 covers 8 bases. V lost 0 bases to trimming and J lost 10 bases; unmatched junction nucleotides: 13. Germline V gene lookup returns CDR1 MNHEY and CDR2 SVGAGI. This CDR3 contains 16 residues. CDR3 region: CASSYSRAGGNQGAFF. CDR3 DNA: TGTGCCAGCAGTTACTCCAGGGCAGGGGGCAACCAGGGAGCTTTCTTT.

As DNA, the CDR3 is TGCGCCAGCAGCTTATTCCCGAGAACTAATGAAAAACTGTTTTTT. Its translation is CASSLFPRTNEKLFF. V usage is TRBV5-1 and J usage is TRBJ1-4; D call uncertain. The CDR3 consists of 15 residues. Germline V gives CDR1 SGHRS, CDR2 YFSETQ. V was cut by 2 bases and J by 1 base, with 9 bases left in between.

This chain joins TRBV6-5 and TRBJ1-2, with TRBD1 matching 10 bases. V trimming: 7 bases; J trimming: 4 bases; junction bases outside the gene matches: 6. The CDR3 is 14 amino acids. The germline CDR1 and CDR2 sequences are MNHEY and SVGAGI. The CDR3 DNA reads TGTGCCAGCACCCGGACAGGGGGAGGCTATGGCTACACCTTC. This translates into CASTRTGGGYGYTF.

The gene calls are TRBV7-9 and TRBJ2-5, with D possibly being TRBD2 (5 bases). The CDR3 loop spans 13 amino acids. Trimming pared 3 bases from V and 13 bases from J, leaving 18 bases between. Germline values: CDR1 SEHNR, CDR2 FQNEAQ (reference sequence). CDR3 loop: CASSFRSGGPRYF. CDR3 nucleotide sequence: TGTGCCAGCAGCTTTAGAAGCGGAGGCCCCCGGTACTTC.

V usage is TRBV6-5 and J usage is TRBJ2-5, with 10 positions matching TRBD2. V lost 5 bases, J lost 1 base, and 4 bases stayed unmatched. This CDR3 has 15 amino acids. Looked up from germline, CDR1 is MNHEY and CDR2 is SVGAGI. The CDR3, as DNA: TGTGCCAGCAGTAAGGGACTAGCGAGCCAAGAGACCCAGTACTTC. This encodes CASSKGLASQETQYF.

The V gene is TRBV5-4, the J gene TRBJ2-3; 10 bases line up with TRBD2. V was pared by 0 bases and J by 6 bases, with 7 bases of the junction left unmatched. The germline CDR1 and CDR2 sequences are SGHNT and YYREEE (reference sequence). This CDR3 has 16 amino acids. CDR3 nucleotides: TGTGCCAGCAGCTTGGCCCTAGCGGGAGTTTCGGATACGCAGTATTTT. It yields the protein CASSLALAGVSDTQYF.

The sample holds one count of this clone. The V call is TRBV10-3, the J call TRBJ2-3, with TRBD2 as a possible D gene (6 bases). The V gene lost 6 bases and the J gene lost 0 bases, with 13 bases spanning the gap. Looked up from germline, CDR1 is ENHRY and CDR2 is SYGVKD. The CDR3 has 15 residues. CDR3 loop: CAISLSGTSTDTQYF. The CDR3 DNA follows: TGTGCCATCAGCCTTAGCGGTACTAGCACAGATACGCAGTATTTT.

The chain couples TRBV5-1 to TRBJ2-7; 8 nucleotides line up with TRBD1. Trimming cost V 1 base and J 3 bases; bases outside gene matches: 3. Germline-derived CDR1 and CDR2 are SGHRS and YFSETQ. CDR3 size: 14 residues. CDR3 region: CASSLTGGFYEQYF. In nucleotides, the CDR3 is TGCGCCAGCAGCTTGACAGGGGGATTCTACGAGCAGTACTTC.

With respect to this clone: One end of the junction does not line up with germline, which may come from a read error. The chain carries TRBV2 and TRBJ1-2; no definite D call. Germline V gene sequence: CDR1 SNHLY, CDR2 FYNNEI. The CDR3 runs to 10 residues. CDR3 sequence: CASSEESSAF. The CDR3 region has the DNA TGTGCCAGCAGTGAAGAGTCTTCGGCCTTC.

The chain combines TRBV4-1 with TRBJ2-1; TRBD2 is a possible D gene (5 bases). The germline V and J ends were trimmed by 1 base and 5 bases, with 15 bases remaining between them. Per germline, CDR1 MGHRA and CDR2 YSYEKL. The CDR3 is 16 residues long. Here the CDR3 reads CASSQGATTGNNEQFF. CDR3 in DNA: TGCGCCAGCAGCCAAGGGGCCACCACGGGAAACAATGAGCAGTTCTTC.

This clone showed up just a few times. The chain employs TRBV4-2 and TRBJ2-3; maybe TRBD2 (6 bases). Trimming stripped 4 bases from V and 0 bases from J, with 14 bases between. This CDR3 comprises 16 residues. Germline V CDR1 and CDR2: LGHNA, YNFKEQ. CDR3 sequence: CASSPYLSGSTDTQYF. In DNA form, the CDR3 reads TGTGCCAGCAGCCCATACTTGAGCGGGAGCACAGATACGCAGTATTTT.

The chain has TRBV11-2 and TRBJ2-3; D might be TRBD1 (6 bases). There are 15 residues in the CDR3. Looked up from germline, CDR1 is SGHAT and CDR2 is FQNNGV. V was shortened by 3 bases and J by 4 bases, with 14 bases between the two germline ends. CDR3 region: CASSLRRPGADTQYF. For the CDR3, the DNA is TGTGCCAGCAGCTTGAGGAGACCAGGGGCAGATACGCAGTATTTT.

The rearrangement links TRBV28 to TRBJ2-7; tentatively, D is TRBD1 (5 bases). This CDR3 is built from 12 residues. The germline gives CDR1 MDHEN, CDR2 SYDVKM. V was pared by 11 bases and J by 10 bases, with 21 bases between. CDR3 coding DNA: TGTGCCGGTTCCCGTGACACAGGAAAACAGTACTTC. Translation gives CAGSRDTGKQYF. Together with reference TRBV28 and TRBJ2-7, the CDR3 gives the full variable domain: DVKVTQSSRYLVKRTGEKVFLECVQDMDHENMFWYRQDPGLGLRLIYFSYDVKMKEKGDIPEGYSVSREKKERFSLILESASTNQTSMYLCAGSRDTGKQYFGPGTRLTVT.

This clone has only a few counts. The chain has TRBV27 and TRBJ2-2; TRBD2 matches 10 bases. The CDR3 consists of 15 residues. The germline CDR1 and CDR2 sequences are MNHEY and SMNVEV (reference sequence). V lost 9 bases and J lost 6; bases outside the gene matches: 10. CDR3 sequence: CASLASGRVPGELFF. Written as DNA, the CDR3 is TGTGCCAGTCTCGCTAGCGGGAGAGTTCCCGGGGAGCTGTTTTTT.

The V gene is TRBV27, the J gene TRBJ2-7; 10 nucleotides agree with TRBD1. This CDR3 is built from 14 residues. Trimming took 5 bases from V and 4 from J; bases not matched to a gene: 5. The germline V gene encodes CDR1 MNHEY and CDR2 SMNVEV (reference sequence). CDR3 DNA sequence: TGTGCCAGCAGTCCCCGACAGGGGGCGTACGAGCAGTACTTC. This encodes CASSPRQGAYEQYF.